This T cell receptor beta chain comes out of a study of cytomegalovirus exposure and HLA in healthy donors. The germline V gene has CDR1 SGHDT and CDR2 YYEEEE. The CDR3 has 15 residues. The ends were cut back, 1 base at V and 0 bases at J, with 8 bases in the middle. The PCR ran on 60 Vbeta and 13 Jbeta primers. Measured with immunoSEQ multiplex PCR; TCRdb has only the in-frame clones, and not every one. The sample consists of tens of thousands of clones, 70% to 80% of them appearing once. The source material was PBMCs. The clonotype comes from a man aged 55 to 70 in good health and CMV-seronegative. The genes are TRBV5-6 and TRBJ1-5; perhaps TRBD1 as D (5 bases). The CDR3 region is CASSLWGYSNQPQHF. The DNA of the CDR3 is TGTGCCAGCAGCTTGTGGGGCTATAGCAATCAGCCCCAGCATTTT.